Shown below are 5 T cell receptor beta chains from a single sample sequenced in a study of T-cell reconstitution after alpha-beta-depleted transplantation in children. Unique molecular identifiers were used in preparing the TCRbeta library. A single record per CDR3 protein comes from TCRdb applying MiXCR to the PCR reads. The sample holds approximately 230,000 distinct CDR3 sequences, about 25% seen once. The input for sequencing was PBMCs, taken before TCRalphabeta/CD19-depleted stem cell transplant. The receptors derive from a girl aged 2-10 years with Fanconi anemia, due to receive a stem cell transplant.

This clonotype was observed a few times. The CDR3, as DNA: TGTGCCAGCAGGACGTCGGGTGGGCTGGATCAGCCCCAGCATTTT. This codes for CASRTSGGLDQPQHF. The rearrangement uses TRBV6-1 and TRBJ1-5; D gene ambiguous. CDR1 and CDR2 (germline): MNHNS, SASEGT. V gave up 6 bases and J gave up 5 bases, with 17 bases separating them. CDR3 length equals 15 residues.

This clonotype was detected many times. The J gene is TRBJ2-3, the V gene TRBV4-2; D possibly matches TRBD1 or TRBD2 (5 bases each). Germline lookup yields CDR1 LGHNA and CDR2 YNFKEQ. The V end was cut by 0 bases, the J end by 4 bases, with 11 bases between. The CDR3 has 15 residues. The CDR3 protein is CASSQDLMGADTQYF. The CDR3 DNA sequence: TGTGCCAGCAGCCAAGATTTGATGGGGGCAGATACGCAGTATTTT.

V usage is TRBV5-1 and J usage is TRBJ2-1, with 10 bases aligning to TRBD2. CDR3 size: 15 residues. V shed 0 bases and J 8 bases; nucleotides not matched to a gene: 5. Germline CDR1 is SGHRS and CDR2 is YFSETQ. CDR3 coding DNA: TGCGCCAGCAGCTTGGAAGCGGGGGGGCCGGATGAGCAGTTCTTC. Protein: CASSLEAGGPDEQFF. The full variable domain, in which reference TRBV5-1 and TRBJ2-1 provide the parts outside the CDR3, is KAGVTQTPRYLIKTRGQQVTLSCSPISGHRSVSWYQQTPGQGLQFLFEYFSETQRNKGNFPGRFSGRQFSNSRSEMNVSTLELGDSALYLCASSLEAGGPDEQFFGPGTRLTVL.

This clonotype was detected ten times or more. This chain uses TRBV20-1 with TRBJ2-3; D gene ambiguous. Germline CDR1 and CDR2: DFQATT and SNEGSKA (reference sequence). This CDR3 region has 11 residues. Trimming removed 5 bases from V and 4 bases from J, with 7 bases in between. The CDR3 coding sequence is TGCAGTGCTGCCCCGGCAGATACGCAGTATTTT. Protein: CSAAPADTQYF.

The sample holds many counts of this clonotype. The V gene is TRBV4-2, the J gene TRBJ2-5; 7 bases are a match to TRBD2. Germline CDR1 LGHNA, CDR2 YNFKEQ. CDR3 length: 16 amino acids. J was trimmed by 4 bases and V by 1 base; bases with no gene match: 9. CDR3 protein: CASSQVVPGEGETQYF. In nucleotides, the CDR3 is TGTGCCAGCAGCCAAGTCGTGCCGGGGGAGGGAGAGACCCAGTACTTC.